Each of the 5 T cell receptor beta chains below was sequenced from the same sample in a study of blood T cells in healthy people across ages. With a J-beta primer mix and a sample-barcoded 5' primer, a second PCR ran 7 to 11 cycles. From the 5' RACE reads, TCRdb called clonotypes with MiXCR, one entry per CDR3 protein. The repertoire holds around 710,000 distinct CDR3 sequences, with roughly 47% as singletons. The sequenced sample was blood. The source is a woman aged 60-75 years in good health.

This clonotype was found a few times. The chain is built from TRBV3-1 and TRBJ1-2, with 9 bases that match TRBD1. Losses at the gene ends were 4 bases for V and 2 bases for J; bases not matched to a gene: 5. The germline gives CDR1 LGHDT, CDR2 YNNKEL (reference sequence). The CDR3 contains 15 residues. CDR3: CASSPRTGVNYGYTF. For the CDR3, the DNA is TGTGCCAGCAGCCCTCGGACAGGGGTAAACTATGGCTACACCTTC.

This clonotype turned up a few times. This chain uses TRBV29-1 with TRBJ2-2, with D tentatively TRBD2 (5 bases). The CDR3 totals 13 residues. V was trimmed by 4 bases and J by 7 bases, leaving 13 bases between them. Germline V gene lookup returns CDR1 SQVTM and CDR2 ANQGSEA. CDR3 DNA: TGCAGCGTTGCGATAGCGTTGGGCGGGGAGCTGTTTTTT. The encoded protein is CSVAIALGGELFF.

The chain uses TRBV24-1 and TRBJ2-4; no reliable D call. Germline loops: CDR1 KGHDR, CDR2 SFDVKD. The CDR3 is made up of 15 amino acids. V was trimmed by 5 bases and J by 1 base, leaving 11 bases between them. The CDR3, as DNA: TGTGCCACCAGTGTCCCAGTGTGGGCCAAAAACATTCAGTACTTC. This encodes CATSVPVWAKNIQYF.

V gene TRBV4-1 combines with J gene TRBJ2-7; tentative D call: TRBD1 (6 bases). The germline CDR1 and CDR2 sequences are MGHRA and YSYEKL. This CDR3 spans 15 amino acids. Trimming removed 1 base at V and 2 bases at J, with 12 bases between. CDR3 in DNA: TGCGCCAGCAGCCAAGCCGGGGACACCACCTACGAGCAGTACTTC. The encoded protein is CASSQAGDTTYEQYF.

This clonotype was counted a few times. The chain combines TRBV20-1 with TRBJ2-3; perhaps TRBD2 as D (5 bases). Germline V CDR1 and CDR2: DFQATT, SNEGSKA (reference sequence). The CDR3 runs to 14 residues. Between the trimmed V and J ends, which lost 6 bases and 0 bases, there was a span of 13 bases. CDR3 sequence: CSAKKRTSTDTQYF. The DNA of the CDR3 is TGCAGTGCAAAGAAACGGACTAGCACAGATACGCAGTATTTT.